What follows are 24 T cell receptor beta chains derived from one specimen sequenced in a study of cytomegalovirus exposure and HLA in healthy donors (dated 2017 in TCRdb). The library was generated by the immunoSEQ multiplex PCR assay. The multiplex PCR relied on a mix of 60 forward primers for TCR Vbeta segments and 13 reverse primers for TCR Jbeta segments. TCRdb took over this immuneACCESS table, retaining in-frame rearrangements with V and J assigned. Such tables are incomplete; in checked studies, under half of the missing clones stem from an unresolved V gene, and the remainder is unexplained. The sample records 85,000 to 110,000 clones, around 82% of which are singletons. 10% of the sample comes from the top ten. The sequenced sample consisted of PBMCs. The receptors shown here come from a young woman in good health and CMV-seropositive.

Here the CDR3 reads CASSSLYEQYF. DNA of the CDR3: TGTGCCAGCAGTTCTCTCTACGAGCAGTACTTC. V and J are TRBV6-5 and TRBJ2-7, with no clear D. The CDR3 totals 11 residues. The germline V gene has CDR1 MNHEY and CDR2 SVGAGI. Deletions cut 4 bases from V and 3 bases from J, with 4 bases between.

The gene calls are TRBV28 and TRBJ1-4; TRBD1 aligns across 8 bases. The CDR3 is 13 residues long. Trimming at V came to 9 bases and at J to 3 bases, leaving 3 bases not matched to a gene. Germline CDR1 and CDR2: MDHEN and SYDVKM. The CDR3 protein is CASLTGANEKLFF. In DNA form, the CDR3 reads TGTGCCAGTTTGACAGGGGCTAATGAAAAACTGTTTTTT.

The gene calls are TRBV27 and TRBJ1-1; D call uncertain. The CDR3 extends over 11 amino acids. The V gene's germline CDR1 is MNHEY and CDR2 SMNVEV (reference sequence). The V and J ends lost 10 bases and 2 bases respectively, with 8 bases between them. This CDR3 reads CATLRNTEAFF. The CDR3 nucleotides are TGTGCCACCCTAAGAAACACTGAAGCTTTCTTT.

The chain couples TRBV6-5 to TRBJ2-1, with a weak D call TRBD1 (5 bases). This CDR3 has 15 amino acids. Germline loops: CDR1 MNHEY, CDR2 SVGAGI. The V gene lost 4 bases and the J gene lost 5 bases, with 15 bases spanning the gap. The CDR3 bases are TGTGCCAGCAGTTGGGGCCCCGGTGCCGACAATGAGCAGTTCTTC. It translates to CASSWGPGADNEQFF.

This rearrangement joins TRBV9 to TRBJ2-2; possibly TRBD1 for D (6 bases). The CDR3 has 12 residues. Germline V CDR1 and CDR2: SGDLS, YYNGEE. Trimming shortened V by 10 bases and J by 8 bases, and 15 bases separated the two germline ends. The CDR3 reads CAGGGPTGELFF. The CDR3 DNA reads as TGTGCCGGGGGCGGTCCCACGGGGGAGCTGTTTTTT.

This chain joins TRBV5-8 and TRBJ2-2; the match to TRBD2 covers 10 bases. CDR1 is SGHTS, CDR2 YDEGEE, per germline. CDR3 length: 16 residues. Trimming removed 6 bases from V and 3 bases from J; junction bases left unmatched: 8. CDR3 residues: CASIPWTSGYTGELFF. CDR3 nucleotide sequence: TGTGCCAGCATCCCCTGGACTAGCGGCTACACCGGGGAGCTGTTTTTT.

The chain joins TRBV11-2 to TRBJ1-1; TRBD1 is a possible D gene (5 bases). Germline CDR1 is SGHAT and CDR2 is FQNNGV. The CDR3 runs to 19 residues. V lost 0 bases to trimming and J lost 0 bases, with 20 bases between them. The CDR3 DNA is TGTGCCAGCAGCTTAGATCGGAGACAGTTCTCGATTATGAACACTGAAGCTTTCTTT. Amino acid sequence: CASSLDRRQFSIMNTEAFF.

The chain uses TRBV6-5 and TRBJ2-7, with TRBD2 identical over 7 bases. The trim removed 6 bases at V and 2 bases at J, leaving 4 bases unmatched. CDR1 MNHEY and CDR2 SVGAGI come from the germline V gene. The CDR3 sequence is 13 residues long. Here the CDR3 DNA reads TGTGCCAGCAGATACGGGACTACCTACGAGCAGTACTTC. Encoded protein: CASRYGTTYEQYF.

The rearrangement links TRBV10-1 to TRBJ2-2, with a possible D match to TRBD2 (7 bases). The CDR3 loop spans 15 amino acids. Germline V gene sequence: CDR1 WNHNN, CDR2 SYGVQD (reference sequence). Trimming removed 3 bases from V and 5 bases from J, with 13 bases in between. The CDR3 region has the DNA TGCGCCAGCAGTGACAGGAGGGGGGGGACCGGGGAGCTGTTTTTT. Amino acid sequence: CASSDRRGGTGELFF.

This clone was detected only once. J is TRBJ1-1 and V is TRBV7-9; the match to TRBD1 covers 9 bases. The junction had 10 bases not matched to a gene; V was cut back by 4 bases and J by 7 bases. Germline assignment: CDR1 SEHNR and CDR2 FQNEAQ (reference sequence). The CDR3 runs to 15 residues. The chain's CDR3 is CASSYQTQGADEAFF. The CDR3 coding sequence is TGTGCCAGCAGCTACCAAACACAGGGGGCGGATGAAGCTTTCTTT.

The V and J genes are TRBV7-2 and TRBJ2-6; D gene unclear. The germline V gene encodes CDR1 SGHTA and CDR2 FQGNSA. The CDR3 totals 14 residues. The V and J ends lost 6 bases and 4 bases respectively, with 10 bases between them. CDR3: CASSFMRGANVLTF. In nucleotides, the CDR3 is TGTGCCAGCAGTTTCATGAGAGGGGCCAACGTCCTGACTTTC.

The chain carries TRBV10-1 and TRBJ2-1, with 12 positions matching TRBD2. Germline assignment: CDR1 WNHNN and CDR2 SYGVQD (reference sequence). Germline trimming cut 6 bases from V and 5 bases from J; bases unmatched to any gene: 2. CDR3 size: 14 residues. The CDR3 region is CASSGLAGNNEQFF. The CDR3 nucleotides read TGCGCCAGCAGCGGACTAGCGGGGAACAATGAGCAGTTCTTC.

The J gene is TRBJ2-7, the V gene TRBV2, with TRBD2 matching over 10 bases. Germline V gene lookup returns CDR1 SNHLY and CDR2 FYNNEI. V lost 1 base, J lost 6 bases, and 6 bases stayed unmatched. This CDR3 is 15 amino acids long. DNA for the CDR3: TGTGCCAGCAGTGAAGAGGTAGCGGGAGGATCCGAGCAGTACTTC. This sequence encodes CASSEEVAGGSEQYF.

The chain links TRBV12-5 to TRBJ1-2, with a tentative D call TRBD1 (6 bases). Germline V CDR1 and CDR2: LGHNT, FRNRAP. V was cut by 2 bases and J by 10 bases, with 20 bases left in between. The CDR3 covers 15 residues. CDR3 in amino acids: CASGLPRKGVDAYTF. The CDR3 region has the DNA TGTGCTAGTGGTTTGCCCCGAAAGGGGGTCGACGCCTACACCTTC.

The gene calls are TRBV5-1 and TRBJ2-4, with D possibly being TRBD2 (6 bases). This CDR3 is 15 amino acids long. CDR1 and CDR2 from the germline V gene are SGHRS and YFSETQ. V was pared by 0 bases and J by 7 bases, with 14 bases between. The CDR3 protein is CASSLADGGGNIQYF. The DNA of the CDR3 is TGCGCCAGCAGCTTGGCCGACGGTGGGGGGAACATTCAGTACTTC.

In this sample, this clone turned up a few times. This chain's CDR3 is CASSLVAGAQGNQPQHF. As DNA, the CDR3 is TGTGCCAGCAGCTTAGTGGCGGGGGCGCAAGGCAATCAGCCCCAGCATTTT. The V and J genes are TRBV7-6 and TRBJ1-5, with D possibly matching TRBD1 (6 bases). V was pared by 1 base and J by 2 bases, with 15 bases between. CDR1 and CDR2 from the germline V gene are SGHVS and FNYEAQ. The CDR3 runs to 17 residues.

The rearrangement uses TRBV9 and TRBJ2-7, with 7 bases fitting TRBD2. V was pared by 4 bases and J by 3 bases, with 7 bases of the junction left unmatched. The germline V gene encodes CDR1 SGDLS and CDR2 YYNGEE. This CDR3 comprises 14 residues. The CDR3 coding sequence is TGTGCCAGCAGCTTAGGACTAGGCAACTACGAGCAGTACTTC. Translated: CASSLGLGNYEQYF.

This clone was detected only once. This chain uses TRBV27 with TRBJ2-4, with 11 nucleotides matching TRBD1. The CDR3 has 15 residues. With V trimmed by 5 bases and J by 9 bases, 9 bases remained unmatched. Germline loops: CDR1 MNHEY, CDR2 SMNVEV (reference sequence). CDR3 bases: TGTGCCAGCAGTGGACAGGGGGCTGAATTTGGCATTCAGTACTTC. Its translation: CASSGQGAEFGIQYF.

The chain joins TRBV7-9 to TRBJ2-7; no reliable D call. Per the germline V gene, CDR1 is SEHNR and CDR2 is FQNEAQ (reference sequence). V shed 4 bases and J shed 4 bases, with 5 bases lying between them. The CDR3 has 11 amino acids. The CDR3 DNA reads TGTGCCAGCAGCTCTTTTTACGAGCAGTACTTC. Protein sequence: CASSSFYEQYF.

V is TRBV7-3 and J is TRBJ2-7, with TRBD2 matching over 8 bases. The CDR3 has 13 residues. J gave up 4 bases and V 6 bases, and 5 bases lay outside the gene matches. The germline CDR1 and CDR2 sequences are SGHTA and FQGTGA. CDR3 sequence (DNA): TGTGCCAGCAGGTCCGCGGGGGGATACGAGCAGTACTTC. This translates into CASRSAGGYEQYF.

This chain joins TRBV7-2 and TRBJ1-1; D perhaps matches TRBD1 (5 bases). The CDR3 totals 14 residues. In germline, CDR1 is SGHTA, CDR2 FQGNSA. The V end lost 2 bases, the J end lost 11 bases, and 18 bases lay between the germline ends. Written as DNA, the CDR3 is TGTGCCAGCAGCTTATCCCCGGGAGAAGGGGTGGCTTTCTTT. Translating gives CASSLSPGEGVAFF.

This chain links TRBV14 with TRBJ1-1; the D gene is possibly TRBD1 (5 bases). The CDR3 consists of 16 residues. Trimming took 3 bases from V and 4 from J, leaving 18 bases between them. The germline gives CDR1 SGHDN, CDR2 FVKESK. For the CDR3, the DNA is TGTGCCAGCAGCCACTTGGGGCAGGGTTTGTTCACTGAAGCTTTCTTT. Protein sequence: CASSHLGQGLFTEAFF. Full variable domain (rest looked up from reference TRBV14 and TRBJ1-1): EAGVTQFPSHSVIEKGQTVTLRCDPISGHDNLYWYRRVMGKEIKFLLHFVKESKQDESGMPNNRFLAERTGGTYSTLKVQPAELEDSGVYFCASSHLGQGLFTEAFFGQGTRLTVV.

V gene TRBV9 combines with J gene TRBJ2-1, with TRBD2 matching 9 bases. The CDR3 runs to 16 residues. J gave up 4 bases and V 0 bases, and 5 bases lay outside the gene matches. Germline V gene sequence: CDR1 SGDLS, CDR2 YYNGEE. CDR3 loop: CASSVVPSGGYNEQFF. The CDR3 DNA follows: TGTGCCAGCAGCGTAGTTCCGAGCGGGGGGTACAATGAGCAGTTCTTC.

The chain has TRBV2 and TRBJ2-2, with 7 bases matching TRBD1. The V segment lost 5 bases and the J segment 4 bases; nucleotides outside the gene matches: 7. Germline CDR1 SNHLY, CDR2 FYNNEI. The CDR3 runs 15 residues. CDR3 bases: TGTGCCAGCAGTAGCGACAGGGTGGTCACCGGGGAGCTGTTTTTT. It specifies CASSSDRVVTGELFF.